This T cell receptor (beta chain) was sequenced for a study of pediatric ulcerative colitis. This clone appeared a single time. The antigen remains undetermined. CDR1 SGHAT and CDR2 FQNNGV come from the germline V gene. This CDR3 comprises 14 residues. The assay was run at survey level. TCRdb's table, derived via immunoSEQ multiplex PCR, lists solely in-frame clones and lacks some. The sample includes 30,000 to 40,000 clones, roughly 70% of them seen just once. The rectum was sampled with one to two pinch biopsies at colonoscopy. Study outcomes and limitations: Blood-rectal clonal overlap within each person was significantly higher in ulcerative colitis patients than controls.

V and J are TRBV11-2 and TRBJ2-5, with TRBD1 matching 8 bases. The last part of the DNA fits TRBJ2-7 better; the J call may be wrong. Sequenced: gut tissue. The clonotype originates from a boy aged 5-17 years with severe ulcerative colitis. In nucleotides, the CDR3 is TGTGCCAGCAGCTCCGGGACAGGTGCCCGCGAGCAGTACTTC. Protein product: CASSSGTGAREQYF.